Listed below are T cell receptor beta chains from one sample, sequenced in a study of T cell repertoires in cytomegalovirus infection. These receptors lack a known antigen. A single record per CDR3 protein comes from TCRdb applying MiXCR to the reads. The profile shows about 120,000 distinct CDR3 sequences, more than 30% of them singletons. Here the sequenced sample was CD8+ T cells from cultured PBMCs, taken from culture after CMV antigen stimulation. These receptor sequences come from a human donor in good health (CMV status not recorded). Some clones in this sample may be carry-over from other donors' samples. CDR3s include the opening cysteine and the closing phenylalanine or tryptophan. Each record gives: J gene, D gene, clone size, V gene, CDR3 DNA, CDR3 protein. A D gene is named only where the DNA matches it firmly. Clone size is not always given. Where it is, it says once, few, many or a class for expanded clones.

TRBJ2-7	-	-	TRBV7-9	TGTGCCAGCAGCGGGTTATCGGTTTACGAGCAGTACTTC	CASSGLSVYEQYF
TRBJ2-7	TRBD2	-	TRBV28	TGTGCCAGCAGTTTACATGGAGCGGGGGGCCAGAACTACGAGCAGTACTTC	CASSLHGAGGQNYEQYF
TRBJ2-5	-	-	TRBV12-3/TRBV12-4	TGTGCCAGCAGTTTGGCTTTCGCGCAGAGTCAAGAGACCCAGTACTTC	CASSLAFAQSQETQYF
TRBJ1-1	-	once	TRBV6-2/TRBV6-3	TGTGCCAGCAGACCTGAATCGGACAGATACACTGAAGCTTTCTTT	CASRPESDRYTEAFF
TRBJ2-2	-	-	TRBV18	TGTGCCAGCTCACCGTGGAACACCGGGGAGCTGTTTTTT	CASSPWNTGELFF
TRBJ2-3	TRBD1	many	TRBV12-3/TRBV12-4	TGTGCCAGCAGTTTCGGACAGGGAAGCACAGATACGCAGTATTTT	CASSFGQGSTDTQYF
TRBJ2-7	-	-	TRBV7-6	TGTGCCAGCAGCTTAGGAGCGGGTCTCTCTTACGAGCAGTACTTC	CASSLGAGLSYEQYF
TRBJ2-7	TRBD2	many	TRBV7-2	TGTGCCAGCAGCCCCCACTCCGGGACTAGCGTCGGCGAGCAGTACTTC	CASSPHSGTSVGEQYF
TRBJ1-1	-	once	TRBV19	TGTGCCAGTAGTATCCCAGGTGGGAGCGCTGAAGCTTTCTTT	CASSIPGGSAEAFF
TRBJ1-1	-	-	TRBV10-3	TGTGCCATCAGTGATATTTATGAAGCTTTCTTT	CAISDIYEAFF
TRBJ1-2	-	few	TRBV27	TGTGCCAGCAGTGAGGGAAACAGGGTACGCTACACCTTC	CASSEGNRVRYTF
TRBJ2-7	-	-	TRBV5-4	TGTGCCAGCAGCTGGGGATGGGACGAGCAGTACTTC	CASSWGWDEQYF
TRBJ1-6	TRBD1	many	TRBV7-2	TGTGCCAGCAGCTTATGGTCGGGGACAGGAGTTTTCACCCTCCACTTT	CASSLWSGTGVFTLHF
TRBJ2-5	-	many	TRBV6-1	TGTGCCAGCAGTGTAGAAGGGAGGAAAGAGACCCAGTACTTC	CASSVEGRKETQYF
TRBJ2-3	-	few	TRBV28	TGTGCCAGCAGTTTATCAGGCACGGGAAAGGACACAGATACGCAGTATTTT	CASSLSGTGKDTDTQYF
TRBJ2-7	-	few	TRBV7-3	TGTGCCAGCAGCTTAACGTCACAGCCACCTAACGAGCAGTACTTC	CASSLTSQPPNEQYF
TRBJ1-5	-	few	TRBV4-1	TGCGCCAGCAGCCAAGATCCGGGACTGAGCAATCAGCCCCAGCATTTT	CASSQDPGLSNQPQHF
TRBJ1-2	-	few	TRBV24-1	TGTGCCACCAGTGACTCTACAGTCTACCACGGCTACACCTTC	CATSDSTVYHGYTF
TRBJ2-7	TRBD1	-	TRBV10-3	TGTGCCATCAGGGGACAGGGGTATGATTACGAGCAGTACTTC	CAIRGQGYDYEQYF
TRBJ2-4	TRBD2	-	TRBV20-1	TGCAGTGCTAGCGGGGGGGTTATTGCCAAAAACATTCAGTACTTC	CSASGGVIAKNIQYF
TRBJ2-5	TRBD2	-	TRBV4-1	TGCGCCGGCAGCCAAGAAACCCCGGGACTAGCGGCTCAAGAGACCCAGTACTTC	CAGSQETPGLAAQETQYF
TRBJ1-1	-	few	TRBV7-6	TGTGCCAGCAGCTTAGTGGGGTTTGGCACTGAAGCTTTCTTT	CASSLVGFGTEAFF
TRBJ2-3	TRBD2	-	TRBV2	TGTGCCAGTTGTAGCGGGGAGGGCGCAGATACGCAGTATTTT	CASCSGEGADTQYF
TRBJ1-1	-	-	TRBV19	TGTGCCAGTAGTATAACACGACCCCAGATGCGGGACACTGAAGCTTTCTTT	CASSITRPQMRDTEAFF
TRBJ2-3	-	-	TRBV29-1	TGCAGCGTTGAAGAGAGGGTACAGTACCCGCAGTATTTT	CSVEERVQYPQYF
TRBJ2-3	TRBD2	few	TRBV4-3	TGCGCCAGCAGCCCCTCGGGAGCGGGGGAGCCAGATACGCAGTATTTT	CASSPSGAGEPDTQYF
TRBJ1-6	-	many	TRBV4-1	TGCGCCAGCAGCCAAGATCCGCAGGCAGGGAATTCACCCCTCCACTTT	CASSQDPQAGNSPLHF
TRBJ2-7	-	many	TRBV15	TGTGCCACCAGCAGAGACAGGCCTCGCGAGCAGTACTTC	CATSRDRPREQYF
TRBJ2-1	-	once	TRBV7-6	TGTGCCAGCAGCTACCGGACCTCCCCCCCCTACAATGAGCAGTTCTTC	CASSYRTSPPYNEQFF
TRBJ2-1	-	-	TRBV19	TGTGCCAGTAGTCATGGACCCATCGTATCGTTCTTC	CASSHGPIVSFF
TRBJ1-1	TRBD1	-	TRBV7-8	TGTGCCAGCAGCGGACGGGACAGGGAAAGCGCTGAAGCTTTCTTT	CASSGRDRESAEAFF
TRBJ2-7	TRBD1	-	TRBV7-2	TGTGCCAGCAGCTTAGCCTGGACAGGGGACTACGAGCAGTACTTC	CASSLAWTGDYEQYF
TRBJ2-7	TRBD1	-	TRBV9	TGTGCCAGCAGCGTAGCGACAGGGGACTCCTACGAGCAGTACTTC	CASSVATGDSYEQYF
TRBJ1-5	-	-	TRBV5-5	TGTGCCAGCAGCAACGCTCAGTATAGCAATCAGCCCCAGCATTTT	CASSNAQYSNQPQHF
TRBJ2-2	-	few	TRBV4-1	TGCGCCAGCAGCCACCCCCCGTCTAGCCCGAACACCGGGGAGCTGTTTTTT	CASSHPPSSPNTGELFF
TRBJ1-1	TRBD1	-	TRBV27	TGTGCCAGCAGCTGGGGGACAGTAAACACTGAAGCTTTCTTT	CASSWGTVNTEAFF
TRBJ2-3	-	few	TRBV27	TGTGCCAGCAGTTTCGGGGGCTGGGCCACAGATACGCAGTATTTT	CASSFGGWATDTQYF
TRBJ1-1	-	-	TRBV5-4	TGTGCCAGCAGCTTGGGTCCCGGGGACCTGAGTTGGGCTGAAGCTTTCTTT	CASSLGPGDLSWAEAFF
TRBJ2-3	-	-	TRBV23-1	TGCGCCATACCACTTCCGGGACGCCACTTGTCCCGACGAAAACGATGGACAGATACGCAGTATTTT	CAIPLPGRHLSRRKRWTDTQYF
TRBJ2-5	-	few	TRBV12-3/TRBV12-4	TGTGCCAGCAGTCAAGGCCCGGGGCTCCAAGAGACCCAGTACTTC	CASSQGPGLQETQYF
TRBJ2-7	TRBD1	many	TRBV4-2	TGTGCCAGCAGCCAAGGACAGGGGACCTACGAGCAGTACTTC	CASSQGQGTYEQYF
TRBJ1-4	TRBD1	once	TRBV7-7	TGTGCTAGCAGCATAGGGACAGGGGAGGGTGAAAAACTGTTTTTT	CASSIGTGEGEKLFF
TRBJ1-1	-	few	TRBV6-2/TRBV6-3	TGTGCCAGCGCCTGGGGGCAGGGATTCACTGAAGCTTTCTTT	CASAWGQGFTEAFF
TRBJ1-5	-	-	TRBV6-1	TGTGCCAGCAGTGAGGTCAGGGCGTCGAGGGGGCCCCAGCATTTT	CASSEVRASRGPQHF
TRBJ2-1	-	-	TRBV19	TGTGCCAGTAGTCTCCTGACAGTCGGAGGAGCCTACAATGAGCAGTTCTTC	CASSLLTVGGAYNEQFF
TRBJ2-7	TRBD1	many	TRBV7-2	TGTGCCAGCAGCCTGGTAAGGACAGGGATAAGTTACGAGCAGTACTTC	CASSLVRTGISYEQYF
TRBJ2-4	-	few	TRBV27	TGTGCCAGCAGTTTGGTCAATGGCATTCAGTACTTC	CASSLVNGIQYF
TRBJ1-5	TRBD1	few	TRBV5-6	TGTGCCAGCAGCTTGGGCAGGGGGCCGAGTCAGCCCCAGCATTTT	CASSLGRGPSQPQHF
TRBJ2-5	TRBD2	many	TRBV4-1	TGCGCCAGCAGCCAAGAGAGCCGGGGGGTTGGGACCCAGTACTTC	CASSQESRGVGTQYF
TRBJ1-2	-	-	TRBV4-1	TGCGCCAGCAGCCAAGCCAGGGCCATCCACTATGGCTACACCTTC	CASSQARAIHYGYTF
TRBJ2-6	-	few	TRBV6-5	TGTGCCAGCAGTTACGTCGGGGCTGGTATAGCTGGGGCCAACGTCCTGACTTTC	CASSYVGAGIAGANVLTF
TRBJ2-1	-	-	TRBV7-2	TGTGCCAGCAGCCGTGGGGCAGCAACGAATGAGCAGTTCTTC	CASSRGAATNEQFF
TRBJ1-1	-	-	TRBV28	TGTGCCAGCAGTTTATTAGGGCAGGGGATGGGAGCTTTCTTT	CASSLLGQGMGAFF
TRBJ1-1	-	once	TRBV27	TGTGCCAGCAGTTTATTTCCCCGGGGGGGGGCGACGGACACTGAAGCTTTCTTT	CASSLFPRGGATDTEAFF
TRBJ2-3	-	-	TRBV7-9	TGTGCCTCACGGAGGACAGATACGCAGTATTTT	CASRRTDTQYF
TRBJ1-1	-	-	TRBV15	TGTGCCACCAGCAGGGCAAAACAGACGAACACTGAAGCTTTCTTT	CATSRAKQTNTEAFF
TRBJ2-6	-	many	TRBV7-2	TGTGCCAGCAGCTTGGCTGCCGTCATGTCTGGGGCCAACGTCCTGACTTTC	CASSLAAVMSGANVLTF